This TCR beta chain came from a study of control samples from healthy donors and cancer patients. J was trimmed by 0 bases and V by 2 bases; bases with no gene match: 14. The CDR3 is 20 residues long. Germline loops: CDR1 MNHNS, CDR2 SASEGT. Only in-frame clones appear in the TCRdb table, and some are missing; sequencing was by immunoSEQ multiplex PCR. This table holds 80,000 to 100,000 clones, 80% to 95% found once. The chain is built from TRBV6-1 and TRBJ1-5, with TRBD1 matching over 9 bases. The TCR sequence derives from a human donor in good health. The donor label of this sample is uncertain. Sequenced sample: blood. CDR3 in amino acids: CASSEPRIQGAANSNQPQHF. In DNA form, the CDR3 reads TGTGCCAGCAGTGAACCTCGGATACAGGGGGCGGCTAATAGCAATCAGCCCCAGCATTTT.